These 29 T cell receptor beta chains were sequenced from one sample in a study of T cells in Graves' hyperthyroidism and ophthalmopathy. Authors of the study amplified TCR beta CDR3 regions from RNA transcripts. RT-PCR in the first round (using the HTBI primer set) targeted the TCR CDR3. From the multiplex PCR reads, TCRdb called clonotypes with MiXCR, one entry per CDR3 protein. The sample has about 380,000 distinct CDR3 sequences; approximately 15% are singletons. Material for sequencing was blood. The source is a woman in her sixties with Graves' hyperthyroidism.

As to this clonotype: Its ends do not fully match the called genes, so a read error is possible. The chain has TRBV18 and TRBJ1-5; 8 positions match TRBD1. CDR3 length: 13 amino acids. Germline values: CDR1 KGHSH, CDR2 LQKENI. The CDR3 DNA reads as TGTGCCGGCTCACTGGACAGGGATCAGCCCCAGCATTTT. It codes for CAGSLDRDQPQHF.

This clonotype has more than one count but fewer than ten. The chain recombines TRBV4-1 with TRBJ2-7; 10 bases match TRBD2. The CDR3 is 15 amino acids. The V and J ends lost 0 bases and 2 bases, in that order; junction bases with no gene match: 1. Per germline, CDR1 MGHRA and CDR2 YSYEKL. The CDR3 DNA follows: TGCGCCAGCAGCCAAGAAACTAGCGGGGCCTACGAGCAGTACTTC. It is translated as CASSQETSGAYEQYF.

This clonotype was seen at least ten times. The chain recombines TRBV7-8 with TRBJ2-3; 10 nucleotides line up with TRBD1. The CDR3 loop spans 16 amino acids. The V gene end was trimmed by 4 bases and the J gene end by 7 bases; junction bases not matched to a gene: 11. CDR1 SGHVS and CDR2 FQNEAQ come from the germline V gene. The CDR3 region is CASSSAGTGALNTQYF. The CDR3 DNA follows: TGTGCCAGCAGCTCAGCCGGGACAGGGGCTTTGAATACGCAGTATTTT.

Only a few counts were recorded for this clonotype. The chain carries TRBV7-2 and TRBJ1-1; D might be TRBD1 (5 bases). CDR3 length equals 14 residues. Per germline, CDR1 SGHTA and CDR2 FQGNSA. Trimming shortened V by 1 base and J by 1 base, and 7 bases separated the two germline ends. The DNA of the CDR3 is TGTGCCAGCAGCTTAGTCAGGGCGAACACTGAAGCTTTCTTT. Amino acids: CASSLVRANTEAFF.

Ten or more counts support this clonotype. This rearrangement joins TRBV20-1 to TRBJ2-1; 10 bases fit TRBD2. Trimming took 6 bases from V and 8 from J; bases not matched to a gene: 19. This CDR3 region has 17 residues. In germline, CDR1 is DFQATT, CDR2 SNEGSKA (reference sequence). The CDR3 region is CSAGSQREGLLRDEQFF. The CDR3 DNA reads TGCAGTGCCGGTTCCCAGCGGGAGGGCCTTCTCCGCGATGAGCAGTTCTTC.

For this clonotype: A much larger clone lies one base from this, so it may be a read error. In DNA form, the CDR3 reads TGCGCCAGCAGCCCGGGACTAGCGGGAGCCTACAATGAGCAGTTCTTC. Residues: CASSPGLAGAYNEQFF. The V call is TRBV5-1, the J call TRBJ2-1; 14 bases are a match to TRBD2. In germline, CDR1 is SGHRS, CDR2 YFSETQ. CDR3 length equals 16 residues. Trimming took 4 bases from V and 2 from J; bases not matched to a gene: 2.

The chain is built from TRBV6-1 and TRBJ2-7; 9 positions match TRBD1. The germline gives CDR1 MNHNS, CDR2 SASEGT. The CDR3 contains 16 residues. Losses at the gene ends were 6 bases for V and 0 bases for J; bases not matched to a gene: 9. The CDR3 DNA reads as TGTGCCAGCAGATCACCGGGACAGGGAAGCTCCTACGAGCAGTACTTC. As protein: CASRSPGQGSSYEQYF.

V and J are TRBV7-2 and TRBJ2-3, with 13 nucleotides matching TRBD2. The trim removed 5 bases at V and 0 bases at J, leaving 5 bases unmatched. Germline V gene data show CDR1 as SGHTA and CDR2 as FQGNSA. The length of the CDR3 is 17 residues. Here the CDR3 reads CASSTGLAGFSTDTQYF. The DNA of the CDR3 is TGTGCCAGCAGCACGGGACTAGCGGGATTTAGCACAGATACGCAGTATTTT. Full variable domain (missing parts from reference TRBV7-2 and TRBJ2-3): GAGVSQSPSNKVTEKGKDVELRCDPISGHTALYWYRQSLGQGLEFLIYFQGNSAPDKSGLPSDRFSAERTGGSVSTLTIQRTQQEDSAVYLCASSTGLAGFSTDTQYFGPGTRLTVL.

This clonotype showed up just a few times. CDR3 sequence: CASSLGQGFGNQPQHF. Here the CDR3 DNA reads TGTGCCAGCAGCTTAGGACAGGGTTTCGGCAATCAGCCCCAGCATTTT. J is TRBJ1-5 and V is TRBV7-9; 7 positions agree with TRBD1. The CDR3 consists of 16 residues. Germline V gene data show CDR1 as SEHNR and CDR2 as FQNEAQ (reference sequence). V lost 1 base, J lost 2 bases, and 5 bases stayed unmatched.

Points on this clonotype: A clone one base away is much larger, so this may be a read error. The chain is built from TRBV4-1 and TRBJ1-2; 7 bases map to TRBD1. Germline V CDR1 and CDR2: MGHRA, YSYEKL. The CDR3 has 14 residues. The CDR3 DNA is TGCGTCAGCAGCCTCCACAGGGGTAACTATGGCTACACCTTC. Residues: CVSSLHRGNYGYTF.

This clonotype appeared many times. The CDR3 DNA is TGCAGTGCCCGCAGGGAGATAGATACGCAGTATTTT. It yields the protein CSARREIDTQYF. This rearrangement joins TRBV20-1 to TRBJ2-3; D assignment may be TRBD1 or TRBD2 (5 bases each). CDR1 is DFQATT and CDR2 is SNEGSKA in the germline V gene (reference sequence). This CDR3 region has 12 residues. The V end lost 6 bases, the J end lost 5 bases, and 12 bases lay between the germline ends.

In its sample, this clonotype was seen many times. This chain joins TRBV28 and TRBJ1-5; D may be TRBD1 (6 bases). The CDR3 contains 15 residues. Trimming took off 2 bases at V and 0 bases at J, with 8 bases between the two ends. Germline lookup yields CDR1 MDHEN and CDR2 SYDVKM. The CDR3 loop reads CASSLAGASNQPQHF. The CDR3 nucleotides read TGTGCCAGCAGTTTAGCGGGGGCTAGCAATCAGCCCCAGCATTTT.

This clonotype was counted at least ten times. The rearrangement links TRBV13 to TRBJ2-1, with 12 nucleotides matching TRBD2. Germline-derived CDR1 and CDR2 are PRHDT and FYEKMQ (reference sequence). CDR3 length: 16 residues. V gave up 1 base and J gave up 6 bases; unmatched junction bases: 4. CDR3 loop: CASSLALAGGVNEQFF. The CDR3 region has the DNA TGTGCCAGCAGCTTAGCTCTAGCGGGAGGGGTCAATGAGCAGTTCTTC.

This clonotype was detected ten times or more. The V gene is TRBV7-3, the J gene TRBJ1-6; D ambiguous. The CDR3 contains 16 residues. Looked up from germline, CDR1 is SGHTA and CDR2 is FQGTGA. The V end was cut by 4 bases, the J end by 4 bases, with 14 bases between. The chain's CDR3 is CASSSRQFSYNSPLHF. The CDR3 region has the DNA TGTGCCAGCAGCTCGCGTCAGTTTTCGTATAATTCACCCCTCCACTTT.

This clonotype was found many times. The rearrangement joins TRBV5-5 to TRBJ2-7; 8 bases align to TRBD2. V lost 1 base to trimming and J lost 7 bases; unmatched junction nucleotides: 4. Per germline, CDR1 SGHKS and CDR2 YYEKEE (reference sequence). The CDR3 length is 13 residues. The CDR3 is CASSLTASGEQYF. As DNA, the CDR3 is TGTGCCAGCAGCTTGACGGCTAGCGGGGAGCAGTACTTC.

The chain combines TRBV20-1 with TRBJ1-5; 10 nucleotides line up with TRBD1. Germline CDR1 reads DFQATT; CDR2 reads SNEGSKA (reference sequence). This CDR3 spans 17 amino acids. The V gene end was trimmed by 1 base and the J gene end by 0 bases; junction bases not matched to a gene: 6. The CDR3 sequence: CSARGGQGFYSNQPQHF. DNA of the CDR3: TGCAGTGCTAGAGGGGGACAGGGGTTTTATAGCAATCAGCCCCAGCATTTT.

This clonotype was seen many times. The gene calls are TRBV5-1 and TRBJ1-1, with 10 bases that match TRBD1. Unmatched junction bases numbered 6, after V lost 3 bases and J lost 4 bases. CDR1 SGHRS and CDR2 YFSETQ come from the germline V gene. The CDR3 extends over 15 amino acids. As DNA, the CDR3 is TGCGCCAGCAGCTGGACAGGGGGGCGGACCACTGAAGCTTTCTTT. Its translation is CASSWTGGRTTEAFF.

The genes are TRBV6-5 and TRBJ1-1, with D hard to call. Trimming left V 2 bases short and J 1 base short, with 8 bases between. The CDR3 has 14 amino acids. Germline V gene lookup returns CDR1 MNHEY and CDR2 SVGAGI. The CDR3 bases are TGTGCCAGCAGTTACGGGTATGGGAACACTGAAGCTTTCTTT. Translation gives CASSYGYGNTEAFF.

CDR3 sequence (DNA): TGTGCCATCAAAGAAGACAGGGGGCTTGGGGACGAGCAGTACTTC. This sequence encodes CAIKEDRGLGDEQYF. V is TRBV10-3 and J is TRBJ2-7, with 10 nucleotides matching TRBD1. V shed 7 bases, J shed 5 bases, and the junction held 11 bases outside the gene matches. The CDR3 is made up of 15 amino acids. Germline CDR1 reads ENHRY; CDR2 reads SYGVKD.

This clonotype was seen only a few times. In DNA, the CDR3 is TGTGCCAGCAGTGAAGAACGGTCCGGAACCTTC. It translates to CASSEERSGTF. This rearrangement joins TRBV6-1 to TRBJ1-2; D uncertain. Trimming pared 1 base from V and 14 bases from J, leaving 11 bases between. This CDR3 is 11 amino acids long. Germline CDR1 MNHNS, CDR2 SASEGT.

This clonotype was counted between two and nine times. V gene TRBV5-1 combines with J gene TRBJ2-7; D not resolved. Germline loops: CDR1 SGHRS, CDR2 YFSETQ. The V and J ends lost 8 bases and 2 bases respectively, with 14 bases between them. The CDR3 totals 13 residues. The CDR3 sequence is CASATLNTYEQYF. The CDR3 DNA reads as TGCGCCAGTGCGACTCTTAACACCTACGAGCAGTACTTC.

The chain couples TRBV20-1 to TRBJ2-7; 9 bases agree with TRBD1. V lost 3 bases to trimming and J lost 3 bases; unmatched junction nucleotides: 12. In germline, CDR1 is DFQATT, CDR2 SNEGSKA (reference sequence). This CDR3 has 16 residues. The CDR3 region is CSASSGPAGQGYEQYF. The CDR3 region has the DNA TGCAGTGCTAGTAGCGGACCCGCGGGACAGGGCTACGAGCAGTACTTC.

This clonotype was seen only once. This rearrangement joins TRBV19 to TRBJ1-2; a weak D match, TRBD1 (5 bases). Trimming removed 3 bases from V and 4 bases from J, with 9 bases in between. The CDR3 is made up of 13 amino acids. Germline values: CDR1 LNHDA, CDR2 SQIVND (reference sequence). CDR3 nucleotides: TGTGCCAGTAGTATCAGGGAAGGCTATGGCTACACCTTC. It yields the protein CASSIREGYGYTF.

Only a few counts were recorded for this clonotype. The chain carries TRBV7-9 and TRBJ2-1; D not certain. V was cut by 0 bases and J by 6 bases, with 24 bases left in between. Germline V gene lookup returns CDR1 SEHNR and CDR2 FQNEAQ (reference sequence). CDR3 length equals 19 residues. The CDR3 reads CASSLAPLLGRPLANEQFF. CDR3 nucleotides: TGTGCCAGCAGCTTAGCCCCCCTTCTAGGCAGACCCCTGGCCAATGAGCAGTTCTTC.

This clonotype was recorded at least ten times. The gene calls are TRBV18 and TRBJ2-2; 7 nucleotides line up with TRBD2. Per germline, CDR1 KGHSH and CDR2 LQKENI. The CDR3 contains 14 residues. With 3 bases clipped from V and 5 bases from J, the junction kept 3 bases outside the gene matches. CDR3 DNA sequence: TGTGCCAGCTCACCCCCCGGGAGGACCGGGGAGCTGTTTTTT. Its protein is CASSPPGRTGELFF.

This clonotype was recorded at least ten times. The chain employs TRBV2 and TRBJ2-5; D gene ambiguous. The length of the CDR3 is 11 residues. Trimming shortened V by 7 bases and J by 5 bases, and 8 bases separated the two germline ends. CDR1 is SNHLY and CDR2 is FYNNEI in the germline V gene. The CDR3: CASKPRETQYF. The CDR3 DNA is TGTGCCAGCAAGCCCCGGGAGACCCAGTACTTC.

This clonotype has ten or more counts. The V gene is TRBV7-9, the J gene TRBJ2-7; D possibly corresponds to TRBD1 (5 bases). The CDR3 totals 14 residues. Germline V gene data show CDR1 as SEHNR and CDR2 as FQNEAQ (reference sequence). Trimming left V 1 base short and J 0 bases short, with 7 bases between. Here the CDR3 DNA reads TGTGCCAGCAGCTTAGTGGACACCTCCTACGAGCAGTACTTC. This sequence encodes CASSLVDTSYEQYF.

CDR3 sequence: CSARGLQDRVAYEQYF. The CDR3 DNA reads TGCAGTGCTAGAGGCTTACAGGACAGGGTGGCCTACGAGCAGTACTTC. This rearrangement joins TRBV20-1 to TRBJ2-7; 8 bases match TRBD1. The CDR3 has 16 residues. Looked up from germline, CDR1 is DFQATT and CDR2 is SNEGSKA (reference sequence). V gave up 1 base and J gave up 2 bases; unmatched junction bases: 10.

This clonotype was detected ten times or more. This chain links TRBV20-1 with TRBJ2-4; TRBD2 aligns across 7 bases. The germline V gene has CDR1 DFQATT and CDR2 SNEGSKA (reference sequence). The CDR3 totals 16 residues. Trimming at V came to 0 bases and at J to 6 bases, leaving 11 bases not matched to a gene. CDR3 amino acids: CSARDPELAFGNIQYF. The CDR3 DNA is TGCAGTGCTAGAGATCCGGAACTAGCGTTTGGAAACATTCAGTACTTC.